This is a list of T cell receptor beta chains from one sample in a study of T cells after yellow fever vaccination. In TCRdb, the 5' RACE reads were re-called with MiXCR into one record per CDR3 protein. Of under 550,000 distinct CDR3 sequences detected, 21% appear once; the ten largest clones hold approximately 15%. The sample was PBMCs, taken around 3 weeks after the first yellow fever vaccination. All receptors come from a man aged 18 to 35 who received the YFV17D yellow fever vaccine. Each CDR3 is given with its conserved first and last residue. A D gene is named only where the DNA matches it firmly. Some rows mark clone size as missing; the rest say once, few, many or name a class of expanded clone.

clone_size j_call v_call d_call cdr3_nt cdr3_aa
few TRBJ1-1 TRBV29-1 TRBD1 TGCAGCGTTGACAGGGGGGCAGGCACTGAAGCTTTCTTT CSVDRGAGTEAFF
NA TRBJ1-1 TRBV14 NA TGTGCCAGCAGCCAGGGCGGGTATGAAGCTTTCTTT CASSQGGYEAFF
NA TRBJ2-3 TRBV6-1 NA TGTGCCAGCAGTGAAGACCAATCGTGGGCAGATACGCAGTATTTT CASSEDQSWADTQYF
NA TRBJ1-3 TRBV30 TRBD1 TGTGCCTGGAGTGTAACAGGGGGGAGATACTCTGGAAACACCATATATTTT CAWSVTGGRYSGNTIYF
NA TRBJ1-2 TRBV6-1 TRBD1 TGTGCCAGCAGTGAAGATGTGACAGGGGGCGCGTGGGGGAGCTACACCTTC CASSEDVTGGAWGSYTF
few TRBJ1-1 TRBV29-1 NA TGCAGCGTTCAGGTATTCACTGAAGCTTTCTTT CSVQVFTEAFF
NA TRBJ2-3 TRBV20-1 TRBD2 TGCAGTGCTTCCCTCCTAGCGGGGGGGCCTAGGGATACGCAGTATTTT CSASLLAGGPRDTQYF
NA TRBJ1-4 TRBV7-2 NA TGTGCCAGCAGCTCAGACATACGTGGAATGGAACTGTTTTTT CASSSDIRGMELFF
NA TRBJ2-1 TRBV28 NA TGTGCCAGCAGTTTCCCAGGCGTGGGCCGGCAGTTCTTC CASSFPGVGRQFF
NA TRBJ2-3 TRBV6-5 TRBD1 TGCGCCAGCAGCTCGGGGACAGCTAGCACAGATACGCAGTATTTT CASSSGTASTDTQYF
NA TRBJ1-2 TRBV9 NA TGTGCCAGCAGCGAGACAGTTACTTTTAACTATGGCTACACCTTC CASSETVTFNYGYTF
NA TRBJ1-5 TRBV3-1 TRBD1 TGTGCCAGCAGCCAAGATTGGACAGGGAGCCAGCCCCAGCATTTT CASSQDWTGSQPQHF
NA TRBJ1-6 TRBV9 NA TGTGCCAGCAGCGTTAGTCGGGATTCACCCCTCCACTTT CASSVSRDSPLHF
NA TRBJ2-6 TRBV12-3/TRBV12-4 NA TGTGCCTGCAGTCCTACCGCCCCGATGCACTCTGGGGCCAACGTCCTGACTTTC CACSPTAPMHSGANVLTF
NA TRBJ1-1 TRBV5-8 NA TGTGCCAGCAGCTTGGGTTTTGGGAACACTGAAGCTTTCTTT CASSLGFGNTEAFF
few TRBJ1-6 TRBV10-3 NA TGTGCCATCAGTGGGGCAGGGATTAATTCACCCCTCCACTTT CAISGAGINSPLHF
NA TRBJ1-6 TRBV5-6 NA TGTGCCAGCAGCTTGTCAGGGTCAACTATCTTT CASSLSGSTIF
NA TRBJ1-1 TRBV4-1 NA TGCGCCAGCAGCCAAGATTCGGGGTACACTGAAGCTTTCTTT CASSQDSGYTEAFF
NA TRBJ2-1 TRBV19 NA TGTGCCACCTGGGATACCTACAATGAGCAGTTCTTC CATWDTYNEQFF
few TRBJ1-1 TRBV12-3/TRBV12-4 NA TGTGCCAGCACCCTCCGCACTGAAGCTTTCTTT CASTLRTEAFF
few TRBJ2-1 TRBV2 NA TGTGCCAGGTTACAGGGAAACAATGAGCAGTTCTTC CARLQGNNEQFF
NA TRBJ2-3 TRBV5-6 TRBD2 TGTGCCAGCAGCCCGTTCGGGGCGGGGGAGAGAGATACGCAGTATTTT CASSPFGAGERDTQYF
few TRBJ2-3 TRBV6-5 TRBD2 TGTGCCAGCAGTTACGCCCCTAGCGGGGGGGCGGCGCAGTATTTT CASSYAPSGGAAQYF